This T cell receptor (beta chain) derives from a study of breast tumors, draining lymph nodes, adjacent tissues. General study points: Tumors had less TCR diversity than lymph nodes, more than nontumor tissue. Data fit most tumor T cells coming from lymph node, expanding in tumor. Data only fit, rather than demonstrated, lymph node origin of most tumor T cells.

Breast cancer patients provided tissue from their axillary draining lymph nodes. TCRdb re-analysed the multiplex PCR reads in MiXCR, keeping a single row per CDR3 protein. This sample carries approximately 200,000 distinct CDR3 sequences, approximately 33% of them seen once, and the ten largest clones take about 4.5%. The table lists this clonotype with many counts. Its antigen is still unknown. V was cut by 5 bases and J by 3 bases, with 13 bases left in between. This CDR3 is 14 amino acids long. The V gene's germline CDR1 is SGHVS and CDR2 FNYEAQ. The source material was axillary lymph node tissue. V is TRBV7-6 and J is TRBJ2-5, with D hard to call. This receptor was obtained from a female donor with breast cancer. Some clones in this sample may be carry-over from other donors' samples. The CDR3 sequence: CASSPAVGKETQYF. CDR3 nucleotide sequence: TGTGCCAGCAGCCCCGCGGTGGGAAAAGAGACCCAGTACTTC. Full variable domain (remainder filled in from reference TRBV7-6 and TRBJ2-5): GAGVSQSPRYKVTKRGQDVALRCDPISGHVSLYWYRQALGQGPEFLTYFNYEAQQDKSGLPNDRFSAERPEGSISTLTIQRTEQRDSAMYRCASSPAVGKETQYFGPGTRLLVL.